This entry concerns a single T cell receptor beta chain. Trimming took off 0 bases at V and 1 base at J, with 8 bases between the two ends. Germline values: CDR1 SGDLS, CDR2 YYNGEE. The CDR3 is 15 residues long. The data stem from a study of blood T cell repertoires in COVID-19. The overall study: The study drew acute and convalescent COVID-19 samples from the United States, Italy and Spain. The cDNA or gDNA used as material had been derived from T cells, B-cell-depleted T cells, or PBMCs.

Original processing methods: How many nucleated cells were present was estimated from reference gene primer amplification. TCRdb keeps only in-frame clones here, not all; method: immunoSEQ multiplex PCR. The V and J calls and clone size are taken from that table; D and trimming were inferred from the DNA. Of about 170,000 clones listed, around 67% are singletons. The chain links TRBV9 to TRBJ2-1; D not certain. The material sequenced was peripheral blood. The TCR comes from a woman over 75 with acute or convalescent COVID-19. This chain's CDR3 is CASSVETESYNEQFF. The CDR3 bases are TGTGCCAGCAGCGTAGAAACAGAATCCTACAATGAGCAGTTCTTC.